This T cell receptor beta chain was sequenced during a study of lymphopenia after photon versus proton radiotherapy (dated by TCRdb to about 2019). Some background on the complete study: The immunological effects of photon versus proton radiation therapy were compared in patients with gastrointestinal tumors who developed high-grade lymphopenia. The cohort included around 22 patients with gastrointestinal tumors who developed lymphopenia after receiving either photon or proton therapy. The study aimed to characterize how the two radiation modalities differ in their impact on the immune system.

As concerns this clone: The antigen it recognizes is unknown. No base quality values were provided; no much bigger clone lies one nucleotide off.

Results and caveats for the whole study, not just this receptor: The survival association was examined only in patients who died, and the authors described better survival with proton therapy as a possibility, not as a demonstrated result. Across the cohort, among patients who died, a greater drop in TCR diversity after the nadir was inversely correlated with overall survival time. Proton-treated patients stayed relatively stable during treatment, while photon-treated patients lost naive T cells and TCR diversity and gained effector/memory populations. After the lymphocyte count nadir, repertoires from photon-treated patients showed oligoclonal expansion, particularly of CD8+ Temra cells, and this expansion drove the decline in diversity.

V gives up 2 bases and J gives up 6 bases, and the segment between their germline ends measures 11 bases. The CDR3 runs 14 amino acids, cysteine and phenylalanine included. This entry keeps only the CDR3 DNA: 42 bases, framed from base 1. Based on the germline V gene, the CDR1 and CDR2 sequences are KGHSH and LQKENI. Libraries were built with the immunoSEQ multiplex PCR assay. Alongside multiparametric flow cytometry, deep sequencing of rearranged TCR beta loci was used to profile the T cell repertoires. This is the immuneACCESS table as TCRdb keeps it, with only in-frame sequences that have V and J called. A part of the clones is gone; compared with another copy, unresolved V genes explain less than half, and the rest is unexplained. The sample yields 25,000 to 40,000 clones; 84% were counted once. Jointly, the top ten make up more than 12% of the sample.

The sequence joins TRBV18 to TRBJ1-5, and the D gene may be TRBD1, 6 bases matching. The sequencing used peripheral blood, collected from a patient treated with proton-based radiotherapy. The receptor's source is a woman between 70 and 85 years old with pancreatic cancer. The nucleotide sequence is given as TGTGCCAGCTCACCAGGGGGCGGAGGTCAGCCCCAGCATTTT. This yields the protein CASSPGGGGQPQHF.